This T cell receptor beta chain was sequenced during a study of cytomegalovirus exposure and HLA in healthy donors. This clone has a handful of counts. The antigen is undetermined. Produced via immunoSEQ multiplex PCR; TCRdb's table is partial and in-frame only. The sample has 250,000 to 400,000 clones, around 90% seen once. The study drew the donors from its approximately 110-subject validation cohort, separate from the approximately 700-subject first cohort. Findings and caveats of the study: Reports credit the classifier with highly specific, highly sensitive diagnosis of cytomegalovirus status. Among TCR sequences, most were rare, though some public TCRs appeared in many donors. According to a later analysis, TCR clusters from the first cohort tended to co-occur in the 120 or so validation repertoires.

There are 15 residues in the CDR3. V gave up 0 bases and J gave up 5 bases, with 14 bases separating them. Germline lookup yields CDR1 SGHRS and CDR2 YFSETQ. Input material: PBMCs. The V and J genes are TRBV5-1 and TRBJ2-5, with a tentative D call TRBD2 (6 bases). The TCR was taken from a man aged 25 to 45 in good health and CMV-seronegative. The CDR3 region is CASSLVSGRDETQYF. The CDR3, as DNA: TGCGCCAGCAGCTTGGTTTCAGGGCGGGATGAGACCCAGTACTTC.